This TCR beta chain was sequenced during a study of OX40 agonist ivuxolimab in advanced cancers. Across the whole study: It was permissible to have had prior anti-PD-1, anti-PD-L1 or anti-CTLA-4 therapy, and around 43% had some.

V was cut by 2 bases and J by 0 bases, with 10 bases left in between. The CDR3 sequence is 15 residues long. CDR1 MNHEY and CDR2 SVGAGI come from the germline V gene. Some clones are missing from TCRdb's copy, which holds only in-frame ones; the method was immunoSEQ multiplex PCR. The data contain roughly 64,000 clones, 70% to 90% of them seen just once; the ten biggest clones take up approximately 0.8%. The gene calls are TRBV6-5 and TRBJ1-2; D gene uncertain. The receptor comes from an adult with an advanced solid tumor such as melanoma, head and neck, liver or kidney cancer. The source material was CD4+ or CD8+ T cells sorted from blood, sampled in a trial of the OX40 agonist ivuxolimab. The DNA of the CDR3 is TGTGCCAGCAGTTACCGCCAATTTCCTAACTATGGCTACACCTTC. This gives the protein CASSYRQFPNYGYTF.